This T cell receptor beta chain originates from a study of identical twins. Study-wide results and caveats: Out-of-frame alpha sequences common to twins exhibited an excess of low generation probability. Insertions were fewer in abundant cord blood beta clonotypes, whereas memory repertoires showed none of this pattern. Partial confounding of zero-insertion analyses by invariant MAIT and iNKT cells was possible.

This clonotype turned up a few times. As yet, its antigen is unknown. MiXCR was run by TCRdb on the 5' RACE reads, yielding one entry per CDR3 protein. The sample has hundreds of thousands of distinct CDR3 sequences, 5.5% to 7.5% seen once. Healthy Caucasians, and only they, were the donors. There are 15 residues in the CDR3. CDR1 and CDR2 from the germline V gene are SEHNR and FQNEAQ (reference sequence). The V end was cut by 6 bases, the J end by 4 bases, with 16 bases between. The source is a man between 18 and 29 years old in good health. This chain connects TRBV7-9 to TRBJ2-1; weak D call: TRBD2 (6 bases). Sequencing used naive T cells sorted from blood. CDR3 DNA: TGTGCCAGCAGTTCAGCTACAGGAGGGTACAATGAGCAGTTCTTC. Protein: CASSSATGGYNEQFF.